The clone carrying this T cell receptor (beta chain) came up a few times. The data originate from a study of response to subunit inactivated influenza vaccine. Using its own MiXCR run on the RT-PCR reads, TCRdb lists one record per CDR3 protein. The data show more than 450,000 distinct CDR3 sequences, with 11% seen just once and approximately 11% held by the top ten. Germline V gene lookup returns CDR1 DFQATT and CDR2 SNEGSKA (reference sequence). This CDR3 is built from 16 residues. The V segment lost 6 bases and the J segment 9 bases; nucleotides outside the gene matches: 14. In addition, the sample was reused for a study of T cells expressing NK-cell markers. From that study: Beta-chain TCR cDNA was generated via 5'RACE template switching with UMIs. Researchers got TCR beta repertoires out of sorted CD3+CD56+NKG2C+, CD3+CD56+NKG2C- and CD3+CD56-NKG2C+ T cells. Several experiments confined sorting to alpha-beta TCR T cells with an anti-gamma-delta TCR antibody. Among CD8+ T cells from about 6 donors, dominant NKG2C+ clonotypes accounted for about 1.0-7.0%. Several donors' CD3+CD56-NKG2C+ cells were dominated by the same clonotypes.

The sequenced sample was PBMCs from blood, obtained on the day of vaccination. The TCR comes from a man between 50 and 59 years old who received an inactivated influenza vaccine. This chain connects TRBV20-1 to TRBJ2-1, with 13 bases lining up with TRBD2. The CDR3 DNA follows: TGCAGTGCATACACAGTACACACTAGCGGGGGGGGTGAGCAGTTCTTC. Translation: CSAYTVHTSGGGEQFF.